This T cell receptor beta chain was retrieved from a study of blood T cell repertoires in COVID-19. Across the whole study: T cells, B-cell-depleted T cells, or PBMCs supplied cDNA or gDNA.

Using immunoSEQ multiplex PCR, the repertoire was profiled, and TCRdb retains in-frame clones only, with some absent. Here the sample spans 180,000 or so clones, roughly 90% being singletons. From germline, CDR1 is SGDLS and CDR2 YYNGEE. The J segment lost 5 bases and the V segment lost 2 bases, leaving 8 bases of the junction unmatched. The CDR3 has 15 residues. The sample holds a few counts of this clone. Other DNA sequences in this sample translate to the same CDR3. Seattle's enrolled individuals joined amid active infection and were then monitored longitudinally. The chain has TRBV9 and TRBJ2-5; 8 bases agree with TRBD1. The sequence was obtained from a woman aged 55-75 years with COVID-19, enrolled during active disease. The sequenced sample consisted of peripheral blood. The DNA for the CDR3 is TGTGCCAGCAGCGTTGACCAGGGGGCGAAGGAGACCCAGTACTTC. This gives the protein CASSVDQGAKETQYF. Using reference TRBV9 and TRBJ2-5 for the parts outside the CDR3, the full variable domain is DSGVTQTPKHLITATGQRVTLRCSPRSGDLSVYWYQQSLDQGLQFLIQYYNGEERAKGNILERFSAQQFPDLHSELNLSSLELGDSALYFCASSVDQGAKETQYFGPGTRLLVL.